This T cell receptor beta chain was documented in a study of T cells in Graves' hyperthyroidism and ophthalmopathy. In regard to this clonotype: What it binds is unknown.

Losses at the gene ends were 5 bases for V and 2 bases for J; bases not matched to a gene: 6. This CDR3 is 14 amino acids long. Study findings and constraints: In validation, the model predicted ophthalmopathy. These predictions came a median roughly 6.5 months before onset.

Amplification of TCR beta CDR3 regions was performed using RNA transcripts as template. The primer set for the first-round RT-PCR of the TCR CDR3 was HTBI. From the multiplex PCR reads, TCRdb called clonotypes with MiXCR, one entry per CDR3 protein. The sample shows some 560,000 distinct CDR3 sequences, 12% to 15% of them seen only once. Diagnosis relied on clinical symptoms, serum thyroxine and TRAb, thyroid ultrasound and orbital computed tomography. Material for sequencing was blood. The source of this sequence is a woman aged 40 to 55 with Graves' hyperthyroidism. The chain is built from TRBV12-3 or TRBV12-4 and TRBJ2-7, with 7 bases fitting TRBD1. The chain's CDR3 is CASSQGTATYEQYF. The CDR3 region has the DNA TGTGCCAGCAGTCAGGGGACAGCAACCTACGAGCAGTACTTC.